This TCR beta chain comes out of a study of spatial heterogeneity in lung cancer. Overall study context: PBMC collected at follow-up were sequenced when available, a median of roughly two years after resection.

This clonotype appeared once. This may come from a read error, since a much larger clone is one base off. From germline, CDR1 is SGHRS and CDR2 YFSETQ. The CDR3 has 16 residues. The germline V and J ends were trimmed by 3 bases and 4 bases, with 16 bases remaining between them. A distinct unique molecular identifier was carried by each TCR cDNA molecule. TCRdb used MiXCR to reprocess the 5' RACE reads, holding one entry per CDR3 protein. The sample has about 43,000 distinct CDR3 sequences; approximately 22% are singletons. Time point meaning: blood at routine non-recurrence follow-up after resection. Sequencing was performed on whole RNA extracted from tumor and nontumor lung tissue, or from frozen PBMC, and the material was left unsorted.

The genes are TRBV5-1 and TRBJ2-2, with a weak D call TRBD2 (5 bases). Sequenced here: PBMCs, sampled at follow-up. The TCR was taken from a female donor with early-stage non-small cell lung cancer. The CDR3 loop reads CASSSNLEEGTGELFF. CDR3 DNA sequence: TGCGCCAGCAGCTCGAACCTGGAGGAAGGCACCGGGGAGCTGTTTTTT.